At least ten counts were recorded for the clone carrying this TCR beta chain. What it binds is unknown. Physicians reached a diagnosis by relying on clinical symptoms, serum thyroxine, TRAb, thyroid ultrasound and orbital computed tomography. Amplification targeted the TCR beta CDR3 regions, with RNA transcripts as the source material. The first round was an RT-PCR with HTBI primers, and the second round was a multiplex PCR. TCRdb reprocessed the multiplex PCR reads via MiXCR and lists one record per CDR3 protein. There are about 500,000 distinct CDR3 sequences in the sample; approximately 14% occur only once, and roughly 9.8% lies in the top ten. This specimen comes from a study of Graves' ophthalmopathy and Graves' hyperthyroidism. About the study: Peripheral blood was gathered at first diagnosis, ahead of any treatment whatsoever. Findings and limits, study-wide: Discriminating ophthalmopathy from stable hyperthyroidism, a 13-signature model attained a sensitivity of about 88% and a specificity of about 79%.

With 0 bases removed from V and 5 bases from J, the gap between germline ends came to 19 bases. Germline CDR1 reads MGHRA; CDR2 reads YSYEKL. The CDR3 spans 17 residues. The sequencing input was blood. This TCR derives from a woman aged 25 to 39 with Graves' ophthalmopathy. The gene calls are TRBV4-1 and TRBJ2-5; D is unresolved. CDR3 nucleotide sequence: TGCGCCAGCAGCCAAGAAGGGTTGAGGCCGGATCTGGAGACCCAGTACTTC. Residues: CASSQEGLRPDLETQYF.